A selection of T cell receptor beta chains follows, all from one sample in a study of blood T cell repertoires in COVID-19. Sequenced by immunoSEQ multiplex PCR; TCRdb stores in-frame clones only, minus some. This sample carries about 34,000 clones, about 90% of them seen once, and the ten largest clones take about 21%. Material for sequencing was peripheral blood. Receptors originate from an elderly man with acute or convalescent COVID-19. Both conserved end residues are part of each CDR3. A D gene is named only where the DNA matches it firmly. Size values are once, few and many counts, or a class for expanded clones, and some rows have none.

DNA: TGTGCCAGCAGTTTATCGGGATATCAGCCCCAGCATTTT; CDR3: CASSLSGYQPQHF; size: once; J: TRBJ1-5; D: -; V: TRBV12-3/TRBV12-4
DNA: TGCAGTGCTAGTCGTCCGGCGGGTAACACTGAAGCTTTCTTT; CDR3: CSASRPAGNTEAFF; size: -; J: TRBJ1-1; D: -; V: TRBV20-1
DNA: TGTGCCAGCAGCTTAGAGACAGGGGGCTTCGAGCAGTACTTC; CDR3: CASSLETGGFEQYF; size: -; J: TRBJ2-7; D: TRBD1; V: TRBV11-2
DNA: TGCGCCAGCAGCCCTTCATGGGGGGACTATGGCTACACCTTC; CDR3: CASSPSWGDYGYTF; size: -; J: TRBJ1-2; D: -; V: TRBV5-1
DNA: TGTGCCAGCAGCTTAGTTGCTAGCTCCTACAATGAGCAGTTCTTC; CDR3: CASSLVASSYNEQFF; size: once; J: TRBJ2-1; D: -; V: TRBV7-2
DNA: TGTGCCAGCACGGGACAGAACACCGGGGAGCTGTTTTTT; CDR3: CASTGQNTGELFF; size: -; J: TRBJ2-2; D: -; V: TRBV2
DNA: TGTGCCGCCCGAGACAGGGGCCCACGTTTGACTGAAGCTTTCTTT; CDR3: CAARDRGPRLTEAFF; size: -; J: TRBJ1-1; D: TRBD1; V: TRBV28
DNA: TGCGCCAGCAGCTTGGGGGACAGCACTAACTATGGCTACACCTTC; CDR3: CASSLGDSTNYGYTF; size: -; J: TRBJ1-2; D: TRBD1; V: TRBV5-1
DNA: TGTGCCAGCAGCCTCTCGTTGAACACTGAAGCTTTCTTT; CDR3: CASSLSLNTEAFF; size: -; J: TRBJ1-1; D: -; V: TRBV7-8
DNA: TGTGCCATCAGCCGAGCGGGGGAAGAGACCCAGTACTTC; CDR3: CAISRAGEETQYF; size: few; J: TRBJ2-5; D: TRBD2; V: TRBV10-3
DNA: TGTGCCAGCTCACCCGCAACAGGGCACACCGGGGAGCTGTTTTTT; CDR3: CASSPATGHTGELFF; size: -; J: TRBJ2-2; D: -; V: TRBV18
DNA: TGTGCCAGGTCTACGGGGGGGAGCAATCAGCCCCAGCATTTT; CDR3: CARSTGGSNQPQHF; size: -; J: TRBJ1-5; D: -; V: TRBV2
DNA: TGTGCCAGCAGCTCACGGACAGGGGGGGGCAGTTCACCCCTCCACTTT; CDR3: CASSSRTGGGSSPLHF; size: -; J: TRBJ1-6; D: TRBD1; V: TRBV7-2
DNA: TGTGCCAGCAGCTTAACCCGGACAGTCCCCTACGAGCAGTACTTC; CDR3: CASSLTRTVPYEQYF; size: -; J: TRBJ2-7; D: -; V: TRBV11-2
DNA: TGTGCCAGTAGATCCGGACAGGGGGCTGACATTCAGTACTTC; CDR3: CASRSGQGADIQYF; size: -; J: TRBJ2-4; D: TRBD1; V: TRBV19
DNA: TGCGCCAGCAGCCAAGATCTCAGGGGGCGAACCCCCCTCCACTTT; CDR3: CASSQDLRGRTPLHF; size: -; J: TRBJ1-6; D: TRBD1; V: TRBV4-1
DNA: TGTGCCAGCAGCTTTGGTGGGGGGAGCTACGAGCAGTACTTC; CDR3: CASSFGGGSYEQYF; size: -; J: TRBJ2-7; D: -; V: TRBV7-9